The rows below give T cell receptor beta chains drawn from one sample of a study of blood T cells in healthy people across ages. TCRdb re-derived calls from the 5' RACE reads in MiXCR, one entry per CDR3 protein. Of 1.5 million to 2 million distinct CDR3 sequences listed, 28% were seen once; the top ten hold 7.7%. Source material: blood. Receptors originate from a woman aged 30 to 39 in good health. The CDR3 runs from the conserved cysteine through the conserved F or W. D genes are given only for firm matches. Some rows mark clone size as missing; the rest say once, few, many or name a class of expanded clone.

v_gene: TRBV6-6
abundance: few
d_gene: NA
j_gene: TRBJ2-3
CDR3nt: TGTGCCAGCAGTTACTCGGCGGGGCGAGGAGATACGCAGTATTTT
CDR3aa: CASSYSAGRGDTQYF

v_gene: TRBV29-1
abundance: many
d_gene: TRBD1
j_gene: TRBJ2-5
CDR3nt: TGCAGCGTCCACAACCGGGACAGGGAAGAGACCCAGTACTTC
CDR3aa: CSVHNRDREETQYF

v_gene: TRBV7-3
abundance: NA
d_gene: TRBD1
j_gene: TRBJ2-6
CDR3nt: TGTGCCAGCAGTTATCGACAGGGGGCCGGCGTCCTGACTTTC
CDR3aa: CASSYRQGAGVLTF

v_gene: TRBV4-1
abundance: NA
d_gene: NA
j_gene: TRBJ2-7
CDR3nt: TGCGCCAGCAGCCCCTTAGGGGCAGGGGATGGGTACGAGCAGTACTTC
CDR3aa: CASSPLGAGDGYEQYF

v_gene: TRBV19
abundance: NA
d_gene: TRBD2
j_gene: TRBJ2-7
CDR3nt: TGTGCCAGTAGTAGGACCCGAGCGGGACTAACCTCCTACGAGCAGTACTTC
CDR3aa: CASSRTRAGLTSYEQYF

v_gene: TRBV4-1
abundance: few
d_gene: NA
j_gene: TRBJ2-2
CDR3nt: TGCGCCAGCAGCCAGGCACAGGGATATAGCGGGGAGCTGTTTTTT
CDR3aa: CASSQAQGYSGELFF

v_gene: TRBV20-1
abundance: many
d_gene: NA
j_gene: TRBJ1-2
CDR3nt: TGCAGTGCTAGGGTTAACCAGCACCGATATGGCTACACCTTC
CDR3aa: CSARVNQHRYGYTF

v_gene: TRBV7-3
abundance: NA
d_gene: TRBD2
j_gene: TRBJ2-5
CDR3nt: TGTGCCAGCAGCCCCGGGACTAGCGGGGGGTATCAAGAGACCCAGTACTTC
CDR3aa: CASSPGTSGGYQETQYF

v_gene: TRBV6-1
abundance: NA
d_gene: TRBD1
j_gene: TRBJ1-5
CDR3nt: TGTGCCAGCAGTGCAGACAGGGTGGATCAGCCCCAGCATTTT
CDR3aa: CASSADRVDQPQHF

v_gene: TRBV20-1
abundance: many
d_gene: NA
j_gene: TRBJ2-5
CDR3nt: TGCAGTGCACATGACAGAAACCAAGAGACCCAGTACTTC
CDR3aa: CSAHDRNQETQYF

v_gene: TRBV5-6
abundance: many
d_gene: TRBD2
j_gene: TRBJ2-7
CDR3nt: TGTGCCAGCAGTTCCGGACTAGCGGGAGAGCTGGGGGAGCAGTACTTC
CDR3aa: CASSSGLAGELGEQYF

v_gene: TRBV5-1
abundance: NA
d_gene: NA
j_gene: TRBJ1-1
CDR3nt: TGCGCCAGCAGCTCAAGGCCCCGGGGGGGCACTGAAGCTTTCTTT
CDR3aa: CASSSRPRGGTEAFF

v_gene: TRBV7-3
abundance: NA
d_gene: NA
j_gene: TRBJ2-1
CDR3nt: TGTGCCAGCAGCTTAGACAGTTTGAGCAATGAGCAGTTCTTC
CDR3aa: CASSLDSLSNEQFF

v_gene: TRBV27
abundance: NA
d_gene: NA
j_gene: TRBJ1-5
CDR3nt: TGTGCCAGCAGTGCGCTGGGGGTGAATCAGCCCCAGCATTTT
CDR3aa: CASSALGVNQPQHF